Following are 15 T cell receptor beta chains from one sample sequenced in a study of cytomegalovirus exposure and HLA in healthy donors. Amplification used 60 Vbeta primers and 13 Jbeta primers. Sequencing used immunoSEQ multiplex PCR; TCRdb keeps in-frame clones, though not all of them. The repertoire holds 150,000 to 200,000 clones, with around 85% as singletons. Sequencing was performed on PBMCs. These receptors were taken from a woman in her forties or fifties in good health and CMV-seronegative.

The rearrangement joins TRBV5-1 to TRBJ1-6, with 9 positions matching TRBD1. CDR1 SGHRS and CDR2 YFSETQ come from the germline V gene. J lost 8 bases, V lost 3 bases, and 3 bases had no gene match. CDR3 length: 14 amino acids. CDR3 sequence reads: CASSSGTGYSPLHF. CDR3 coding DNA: TGCGCCAGCAGCTCCGGGACAGGGTATTCACCCCTCCACTTT.

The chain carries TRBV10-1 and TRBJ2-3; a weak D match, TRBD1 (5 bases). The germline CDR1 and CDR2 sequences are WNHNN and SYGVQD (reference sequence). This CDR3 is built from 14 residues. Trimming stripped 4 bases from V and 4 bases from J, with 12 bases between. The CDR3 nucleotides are TGCGCCAGCAGTGCCAGACAGCCCGCAGATACGCAGTATTTT. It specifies CASSARQPADTQYF.

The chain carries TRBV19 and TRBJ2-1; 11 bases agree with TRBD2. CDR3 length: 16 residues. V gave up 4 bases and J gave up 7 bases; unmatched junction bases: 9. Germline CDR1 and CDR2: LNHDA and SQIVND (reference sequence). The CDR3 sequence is CASSKTTSGAGNEQFF. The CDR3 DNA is TGTGCCAGTAGTAAAACGACTAGCGGGGCGGGGAATGAGCAGTTCTTC.

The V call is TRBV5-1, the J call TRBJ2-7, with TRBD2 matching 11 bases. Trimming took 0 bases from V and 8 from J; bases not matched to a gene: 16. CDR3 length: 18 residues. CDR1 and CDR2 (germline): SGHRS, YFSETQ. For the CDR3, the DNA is TGCGCCAGCAGCTTGGGGCCAGACTTACTAGCGGGAGAAGATAAGCAGTACTTC. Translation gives CASSLGPDLLAGEDKQYF.

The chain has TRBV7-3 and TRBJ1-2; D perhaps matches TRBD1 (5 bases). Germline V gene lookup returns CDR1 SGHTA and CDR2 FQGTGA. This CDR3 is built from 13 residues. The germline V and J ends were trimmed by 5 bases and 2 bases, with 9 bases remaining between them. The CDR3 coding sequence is TGTGCCAGCAGCCCGGACAAAAACTATGGCTACACCTTC. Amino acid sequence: CASSPDKNYGYTF.

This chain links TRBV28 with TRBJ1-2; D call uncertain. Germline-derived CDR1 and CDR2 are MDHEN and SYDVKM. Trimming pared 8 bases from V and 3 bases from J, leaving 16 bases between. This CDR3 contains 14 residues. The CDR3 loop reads CASRVGRLHYGYTF. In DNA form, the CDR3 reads TGTGCCAGCCGGGTAGGGAGGTTACACTATGGCTACACCTTC.

CDR3 protein: CASSLGHRSGANVLTF. CDR3 DNA: TGTGCCAGCAGCTTAGGACACCGCTCTGGGGCCAACGTCCTGACTTTC. The chain employs TRBV7-2 and TRBJ2-6; D unresolved. The CDR3 runs to 16 residues. Trimming stripped 1 base from V and 0 bases from J, with 7 bases between. CDR1 and CDR2 from the germline V gene are SGHTA and FQGNSA. Full variable domain (remainder filled in from reference TRBV7-2 and TRBJ2-6): GAGVSQSPSNKVTEKGKDVELRCDPISGHTALYWYRQSLGQGLEFLIYFQGNSAPDKSGLPSDRFSAERTGGSVSTLTIQRTQQEDSAVYLCASSLGHRSGANVLTFGAGSRLTVL.

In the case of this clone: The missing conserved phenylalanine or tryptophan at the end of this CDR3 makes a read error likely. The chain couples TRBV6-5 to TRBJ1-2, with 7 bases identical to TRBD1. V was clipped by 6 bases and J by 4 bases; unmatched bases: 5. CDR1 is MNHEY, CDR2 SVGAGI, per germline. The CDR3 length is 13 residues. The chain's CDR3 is CASSRQGIYGYTV. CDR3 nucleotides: TGTGCCAGCAGCCGACAGGGAATCTATGGCTACACCGTC.

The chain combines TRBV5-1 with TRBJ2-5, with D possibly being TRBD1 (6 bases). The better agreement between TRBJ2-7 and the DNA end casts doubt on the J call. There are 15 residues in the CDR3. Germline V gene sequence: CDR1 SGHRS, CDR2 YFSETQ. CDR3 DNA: TGCGCCAGCAGCTTGGTAGGGGGAGTAGTTTACGAGCAGTACTTC. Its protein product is CASSLVGGVVYEQYF.

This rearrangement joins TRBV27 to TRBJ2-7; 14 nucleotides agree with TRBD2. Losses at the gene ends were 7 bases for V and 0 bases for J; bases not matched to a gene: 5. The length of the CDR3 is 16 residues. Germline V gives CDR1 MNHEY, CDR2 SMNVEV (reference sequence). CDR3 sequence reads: CASTWTSGRSSYEQYF. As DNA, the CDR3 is TGTGCCAGCACTTGGACTAGCGGGAGGAGCTCCTACGAGCAGTACTTC.

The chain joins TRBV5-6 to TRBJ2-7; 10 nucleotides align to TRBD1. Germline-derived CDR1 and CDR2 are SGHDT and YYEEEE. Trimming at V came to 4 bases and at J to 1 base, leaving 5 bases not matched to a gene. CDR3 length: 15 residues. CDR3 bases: TGTGCCAGCAGCCACGGACAGGGGGGATCCTACGAGCAGTACTTC. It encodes CASSHGQGGSYEQYF.

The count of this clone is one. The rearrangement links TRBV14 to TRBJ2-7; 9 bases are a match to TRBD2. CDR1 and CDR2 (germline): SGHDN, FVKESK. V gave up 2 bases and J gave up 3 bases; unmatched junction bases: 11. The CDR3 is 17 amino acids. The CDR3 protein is CASSQSYLPSGDYEQYF. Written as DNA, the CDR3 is TGTGCCAGCAGCCAAAGTTACTTGCCTAGCGGGGACTACGAGCAGTACTTC. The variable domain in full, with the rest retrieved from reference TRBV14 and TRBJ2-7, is EAGVTQFPSHSVIEKGQTVTLRCDPISGHDNLYWYRRVMGKEIKFLLHFVKESKQDESGMPNNRFLAERTGGTYSTLKVQPAELEDSGVYFCASSQSYLPSGDYEQYFGPGTRLTVT.

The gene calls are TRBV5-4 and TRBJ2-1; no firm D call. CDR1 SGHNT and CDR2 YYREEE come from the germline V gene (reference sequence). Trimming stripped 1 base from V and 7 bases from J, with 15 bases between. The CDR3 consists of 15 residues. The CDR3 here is CASSLSSSEPNEQFF. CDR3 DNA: TGTGCCAGCAGCTTGAGTAGCTCGGAGCCGAATGAGCAGTTCTTC.

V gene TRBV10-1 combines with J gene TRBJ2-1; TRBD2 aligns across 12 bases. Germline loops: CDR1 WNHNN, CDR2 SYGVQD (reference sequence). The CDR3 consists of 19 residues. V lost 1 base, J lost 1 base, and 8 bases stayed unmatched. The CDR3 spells CASSEWASGRARSYNEQFF. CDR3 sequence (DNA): TGCGCCAGCAGTGAGTGGGCTAGCGGGAGGGCCAGGTCCTACAATGAGCAGTTCTTC.

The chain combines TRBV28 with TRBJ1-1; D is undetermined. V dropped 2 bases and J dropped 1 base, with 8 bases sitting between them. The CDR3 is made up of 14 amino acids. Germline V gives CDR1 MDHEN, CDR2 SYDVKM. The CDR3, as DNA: TGTGCCAGCAGTTTACTACCTGGGAACACTGAAGCTTTCTTT. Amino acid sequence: CASSLLPGNTEAFF. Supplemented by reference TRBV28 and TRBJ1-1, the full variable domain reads DVKVTQSSRYLVKRTGEKVFLECVQDMDHENMFWYRQDPGLGLRLIYFSYDVKMKEKGDIPEGYSVSREKKERFSLILESASTNQTSMYLCASSLLPGNTEAFFGQGTRLTVV.